This T cell receptor (beta chain) comes out of a study of OX40 agonist ivuxolimab in advanced cancers. About the study as a whole: The costimulatory receptor OX40 (CD134) was targeted by ivuxolimab, a fully human IgG2 agonistic monoclonal antibody. The purpose of peripheral TCRbeta sequencing was to test whether ivuxolimab changed TCR sequence diversity and led to clonal T-cell expansion. Patients were allowed to have had prior anti-PD-1, anti-PD-L1 or anti-CTLA-4 therapy, and approximately 40% of the dose-escalation patients had previously received checkpoint inhibitors. Partial responses occurred in three dose-escalation patients: two with cutaneous melanoma and one with hepatocellular carcinoma. The paper covers the monotherapy dose-escalation part of the phase I ivuxolimab trial, which included N = 52 patients. Of the 50 or so patients in dose escalation, some 20 had hepatocellular carcinoma, about 15 had melanoma, 9 had renal cell carcinoma and 9 had head and neck cancer. In the dose-escalation cohort, roughly 80% of patients were male, and the mean age was approximately 55 years, with a range of about 23 to 80. Intravenous ivuxolimab was administered to patients every 2 weeks at six dose levels: 0.01, 0.1, 0.3, 1.5, 3 and 10 mg/kg.

Genomic DNA was extracted from sorted cells for sequencing of the TCRbeta CDR3 region. The immunoSEQ Assay was used for sequencing of TCRbeta CDR3 regions. The table comes from immuneACCESS by way of TCRdb, which keeps in-frame sequences with V and J called. Part of the clones is missing from these tables; in studies checked, under half for an unresolved V gene and the rest for unknown reasons. The sample table lists more than 35,000 clones, 65% to 80% of them with a count of one. In total, the top ten clones hold 8% to 10% of the sample. Of note for this clone: Its antigen is unknown. One base away there is no much larger clone; base qualities are not given.

Results the study describes overall, beyond this receptor: Low levels of normalized T-cell clonal expansion were also seen in some nonresponding patients. Partial responders in the 0.1-3.0 mg/kg groups had among the lowest normalized peripheral clonal expansion, especially among CD8+ T cells. The antigen specificity of the clonally expanded peripheral T cells was not determined. After ivuxolimab, more expanded clones were found on average in CD8+ T cells than in CD4+ T cells. At doses from 0.1 to 3.0 mg/kg, clonal expansion was seen in both CD4+ and CD8+ blood T cells between baseline and week 6.

CDR1 and CDR2 were assigned from the germline V gene as MDHEN and SYDVKM. The CDR3 runs 17 amino acids, cysteine and phenylalanine included. Only CDR3 DNA remains: 51 bases, in frame from the first base. The trim is 1 base for V and 5 bases for J, with a gap of 21 bases between the germline ends. The trial excluded patients who had a history of autoimmune disease or were on systemic immunosuppression. Peripheral blood for TCR sequencing was collected from all dose cohorts at baseline, on cycle 4 day 1, and on cycle 7 day 1. Samples were obtained from an open-label, multicenter, first-in-human phase I dose-escalation trial of ivuxolimab. Adults with locally advanced or metastatic head and neck squamous cell, hepatocellular, melanoma or renal cell carcinoma were enrolled in the trial. Before TCR sequencing, CD4+ and CD8+ T cells were separately sorted from peripheral blood.

Rearrangement joined TRBV28 to TRBJ2-7, with TRBD1 as a weak D call on 5 bases. Material: CD4+ or CD8+ T cells sorted from blood, obtained in a trial of the OX40 agonist ivuxolimab. The sequence derives from an adult with an advanced solid tumor such as melanoma, head and neck, liver or kidney cancer. The CDR3 corresponds to CASSLSGRADLLDEQYF. The sequenced DNA: TGTGCCAGCAGTTTATCGGGCAGGGCCGATTTGTTGGACGAGCAGTACTTC.